The present T cell receptor beta chain was sequenced within a study of technical replicates of blood from a few donors. Germline CDR1 and CDR2: MNHEY and SVGAGI. The length of the CDR3 is 14 residues. The V and J ends lost 2 bases and 2 bases respectively, with 10 bases between them. Generated by immunoSEQ multiplex PCR, the TCRdb table keeps only in-frame clones and is missing some. The data contain about 100,000 clones, approximately 96% of them singletons. This sequence joins TRBV6-5 and TRBJ2-7, with D maybe TRBD1 (5 bases). The receptor was derived from a human donor in good health. Sequenced material: T cells isolated from PBMCs. CDR3 residues: CASSYGRETYEQYF. CDR3 bases: TGTGCCAGCAGTTACGGCAGGGAAACCTACGAGCAGTACTTC.